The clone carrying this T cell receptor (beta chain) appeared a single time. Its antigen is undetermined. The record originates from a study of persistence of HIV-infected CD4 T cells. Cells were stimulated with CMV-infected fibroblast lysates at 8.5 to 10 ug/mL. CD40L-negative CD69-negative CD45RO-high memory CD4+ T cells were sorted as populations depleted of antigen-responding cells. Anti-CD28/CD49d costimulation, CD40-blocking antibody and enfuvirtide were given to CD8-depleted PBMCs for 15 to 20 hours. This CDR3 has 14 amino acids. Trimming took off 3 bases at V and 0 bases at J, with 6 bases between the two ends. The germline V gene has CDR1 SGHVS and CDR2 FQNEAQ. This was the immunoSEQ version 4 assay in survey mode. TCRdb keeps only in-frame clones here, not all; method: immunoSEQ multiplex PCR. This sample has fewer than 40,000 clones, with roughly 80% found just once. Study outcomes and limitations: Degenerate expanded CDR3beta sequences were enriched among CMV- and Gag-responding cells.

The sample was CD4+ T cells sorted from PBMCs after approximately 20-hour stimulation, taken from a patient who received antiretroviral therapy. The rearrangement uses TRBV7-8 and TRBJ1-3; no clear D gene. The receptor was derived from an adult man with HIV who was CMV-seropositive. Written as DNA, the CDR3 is TGTGCCAGCAGCTTGGGCGACTCTGGAAACACCATATATTTT. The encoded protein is CASSLGDSGNTIYF.